This is a list of T cell receptor beta chains from one sample in a study of blood T cells in healthy people across ages. From the 5' RACE reads, TCRdb called clonotypes with MiXCR, one entry per CDR3 protein. The profile shows about 1,000,000 distinct CDR3 sequences, 40% to 55% of them singletons. The specimen was blood. These receptors came from an older woman in good health. CDR3s include the opening cysteine and the closing phenylalanine or tryptophan. Fields, in order: V gene, J gene, clone size, D gene, CDR3 protein, CDR3 DNA. A D gene is named only where the DNA matches it firmly. Expanded clones are given a class, and other clones once, few, many or no size at all.

TRBV3-1	TRBJ2-4	NA	TRBD2	CASSRGLAGVVEAKNIQYF	TGTGCCAGCAGCCGGGGACTAGCGGGAGTTGTTGAGGCCAAAAACATTCAGTACTTC
TRBV10-3	TRBJ2-7	NA	TRBD2	CAIPSGGNYEQYF	TGTGCCATCCCTTCGGGAGGCAACTACGAGCAGTACTTC
TRBV20-1	TRBJ2-6	NA	NA	CSAKGAGGFRSGANVLTF	TGCAGTGCTAAGGGCGCCGGCGGGTTCCGCTCTGGGGCCAACGTCCTGACTTTC
TRBV7-8	TRBJ2-2	NA	NA	CASSFEGIWAAGELFF	TGTGCCAGCAGCTTTGAGGGAATCTGGGCAGCCGGGGAGCTGTTTTTT
TRBV6-5	TRBJ2-3	NA	TRBD2	CASSTPLAGVADTQYF	TGTGCCAGCAGTACGCCGCTGGCGGGAGTAGCAGATACGCAGTATTTT
TRBV27	TRBJ2-1	few	TRBD2	CASSLTSGIGYEQFF	TGTGCCAGCAGTTTAACTAGCGGGATTGGATATGAGCAGTTCTTC
TRBV29-1	TRBJ2-7	few	TRBD2	CSVDLGLAGISYEQYF	TGCAGCGTTGACCTGGGGCTAGCGGGGATTTCCTACGAGCAGTACTTC
TRBV15	TRBJ2-5	NA	NA	CATSRFRRETQYF	TGTGCCACCAGCAGATTCAGGAGGGAGACCCAGTACTTC
TRBV12-3/TRBV12-4	TRBJ2-2	NA	TRBD1	CATADRANTGELFF	TGTGCCACCGCGGACAGGGCGAACACCGGGGAGCTGTTTTTT
TRBV20-1	TRBJ2-1	once	NA	CSASSMLARLHNEQFF	TGCAGTGCTAGCTCGATGTTAGCGAGACTCCACAATGAGCAGTTCTTC
TRBV28	TRBJ1-5	NA	NA	CASSLWGAGVGKQPQHF	TGTGCCAGCAGTTTATGGGGGGCAGGGGTGGGCAAGCAGCCCCAGCATTTT
TRBV9	TRBJ2-1	NA	TRBD2	CTSSPYQREGNNEQFF	TGTACCAGCAGCCCATATCAGCGGGAGGGGAACAATGAGCAGTTCTTC
TRBV7-2	TRBJ1-2	NA	TRBD1	CASSSTGGGSYTF	TGTGCCAGCAGCTCGACAGGGGGCGGTTCCTACACCTTC
TRBV9	TRBJ2-7	NA	TRBD1	CASSGGGYNEQYF	TGTGCCAGCAGCGGAGGGGGCTACAATGAGCAGTACTTC
TRBV28	TRBJ2-1	few	TRBD2	CASSLVLAGEKYEQFF	TGTGCCAGCAGTTTGGTACTAGCGGGAGAAAAGTATGAGCAGTTCTTC
TRBV7-6	TRBJ2-1	few	TRBD2	CASSPRTSPLYNEQFF	TGTGCCAGCAGCCCCAGGACTAGTCCTCTTTACAATGAGCAGTTCTTC
TRBV27	TRBJ2-6	many	NA	CASSLVPLGANVLTF	TGTGCCAGCAGCTTGGTGCCATTGGGGGCCAACGTCCTGACTTTC
TRBV29-1	TRBJ2-5	many	NA	CSSSWGQETQYF	TGCAGCTCCTCTTGGGGTCAAGAGACCCAGTACTTC
TRBV5-1	TRBJ2-1	NA	NA	CASSPRGGQGYNEQFF	TGCGCCAGCAGTCCAAGGGGTGGTCAAGGATACAATGAGCAGTTCTTC
TRBV20-1	TRBJ1-6	once	NA	CSARDGGSYNSPLHF	TGCAGTGCTAGAGATGGGGGATCCTATAATTCACCCCTCCACTTT
TRBV2	TRBJ2-1	NA	TRBD2	CASTRGASGRASDEQFF	TGTGCCAGCACCAGGGGTGCTAGCGGGAGAGCCTCGGATGAGCAGTTCTTC
TRBV20-1	TRBJ2-5	NA	NA	CSARRPGAQETQYF	TGCAGTGCTAGACGTCCCGGGGCTCAAGAGACCCAGTACTTC
TRBV20-1	TRBJ2-7	NA	NA	CSASAEGPYEQYF	TGCAGTGCTAGCGCAGAGGGCCCCTACGAGCAGTACTTC
TRBV11-2	TRBJ2-4	NA	TRBD2	CASRRGLAGASPFDKQYF	TGTGCCAGCAGACGGGGACTAGCGGGAGCTTCACCGTTCGATAAGCAGTACTTC
TRBV10-3	TRBJ2-7	few	TRBD1	CAILGTETYEQYF	TGTGCCATCCTAGGGACAGAAACCTACGAGCAGTACTTC
TRBV13	TRBJ2-3	once	TRBD2	CASQGYGAGSGEAPDTQYF	TGTGCCAGTCAAGGCTACGGAGCGGGGAGCGGTGAGGCCCCAGATACGCAGTATTTT
TRBV4-1	TRBJ2-7	NA	NA	CASSQEIGQSYEQYF	TGCGCCAGCAGCCAAGAAATAGGGCAGTCCTACGAGCAGTACTTC
TRBV6-5	TRBJ2-3	few	TRBD2	CASSYSMGRVAGGPRTDTQYF	TGTGCCAGCAGTTACTCGATGGGGAGAGTAGCGGGAGGGCCGAGGACAGATACGCAGTATTTT
TRBV7-3	TRBJ2-5	few	NA	CASSLRGGGAETQYF	TGTGCCAGCAGCTTAAGGGGAGGGGGCGCCGAGACCCAGTACTTC
TRBV9	TRBJ2-5	few	TRBD2	CASSVAGGRGETQYF	TGTGCCAGCAGCGTAGCTGGCGGGAGGGGAGAGACCCAGTACTTC
TRBV20-1	TRBJ2-7	NA	NA	CSAIGTAYEQYF	TGCAGTGCTATTGGTACGGCCTACGAGCAGTACTTC
TRBV13	TRBJ2-1	NA	NA	CASSPKQGLRSLSYNEQFF	TGTGCCAGCAGCCCAAAACAGGGCTTAAGATCGCTCTCCTACAATGAGCAGTTCTTC
TRBV3-1	TRBJ2-5	NA	TRBD1	CASSQEPPGGIGETQYF	TGTGCCAGCAGCCAAGAGCCTCCAGGGGGCATAGGAGAGACCCAGTACTTC